A single sample gave rise to the 2 T cell receptor beta chains below, sequenced in a study of CD8 T cells in ankylosing spondylitis. MiXCR was run by TCRdb on the 5' RACE reads, yielding one entry per CDR3 protein. The table shows some 130,000 distinct CDR3 sequences, with more than 9.5% occurring only once. Sequencing was done on a sample of blood, either unsorted or a sorted T cell fraction (not recorded which). Receptor source: a female donor with ankylosing spondylitis or in good health (not recorded which).

This clonotype was detected only a few times. The chain uses TRBV27 and TRBJ2-1; D call uncertain. Germline-derived CDR1 and CDR2 are MNHEY and SMNVEV (reference sequence). Trimming removed 5 bases at V and 9 bases at J, with 11 bases between. The length of the CDR3 is 12 residues. The CDR3 region is CASSPSWGEQFF. The CDR3 DNA follows: TGTGCCAGCAGTCCCTCCTGGGGTGAGCAGTTCTTC.

This clonotype has a handful of counts. The V gene is TRBV12-3 or TRBV12-4, the J gene TRBJ1-5, with D maybe TRBD1 (6 bases). V lost 11 bases and J lost 4, with 15 bases in between. The CDR3 loop spans 13 amino acids. The CDR3 reads CASGGGGNQPQHF. Written as DNA, the CDR3 is TGTGCCTCGGGTGGGGGCGGGAATCAGCCCCAGCATTTT.